Listed here are 32 T cell receptor beta chains from one sample, sequenced in a study of long-term antiretroviral therapy in people with HIV. An immunoSEQ assay, version v3.0, was performed at survey level. Assay: immunoSEQ multiplex PCR; the TCRdb copy retains only in-frame clones and omits some. This repertoire shows about 19,000 clones, approximately 82% found once; its top ten account for approximately 15%. Specimen: unsorted PBMCs, collected 0.5 years before starting antiretroviral therapy. These receptors were taken from a woman between 45 and 65 years old with HIV.

The V gene is TRBV2, the J gene TRBJ1-6; no firm D call. CDR3 size: 13 residues. Looked up from germline, CDR1 is SNHLY and CDR2 is FYNNEI. V was shortened by 10 bases and J by 3 bases, with 10 bases between the two germline ends. CDR3 residues: CATRPDYNSPLHF. DNA of the CDR3: TGTGCCACCAGACCCGACTATAATTCACCCCTCCACTTT.

The rearrangement joins TRBV27 to TRBJ2-3; the D is unclear. Trimming stripped 3 bases from V and 2 bases from J, with 9 bases between. CDR3 length: 14 amino acids. Germline V gives CDR1 MNHEY, CDR2 SMNVEV (reference sequence). The CDR3 nucleotides are TGTGCCAGCAGTTTTGAGCCACTCACAGATACGCAGTATTTT. Translation gives CASSFEPLTDTQYF.

The rearrangement uses TRBV9 and TRBJ2-5; no clear D. Germline V gene data show CDR1 as SGDLS and CDR2 as YYNGEE. V lost 3 bases, J lost 1 base, and 10 bases lay in between. This CDR3 is 14 amino acids long. CDR3 sequence: CASSAYGLQETQYF. CDR3 sequence (DNA): TGTGCCAGCAGCGCGTACGGGCTCCAAGAGACCCAGTACTTC.

V and J are TRBV27 and TRBJ2-7; possibly TRBD1 for D (7 bases). From germline, CDR1 is MNHEY and CDR2 SMNVEV (reference sequence). Trimming left V 5 bases short and J 2 bases short, with 13 bases between. The CDR3 is 14 amino acids. The CDR3 spells CASSPQGGTYEQYF. The CDR3 coding sequence is TGTGCCAGCAGTCCCCAGGGGGGCACCTACGAGCAGTACTTC.

This sequence joins TRBV5-1 and TRBJ1-1; TRBD1 aligns across 8 bases. From germline, CDR1 is SGHRS and CDR2 YFSETQ. Trimming took 7 bases from V and 3 from J; bases not matched to a gene: 2. The CDR3 has 12 residues. CDR3 bases: TGCGCCAGCCAGGGGGCCGACACTGAAGCTTTCTTT. As protein: CASQGADTEAFF.

The chain has TRBV6-5 and TRBJ2-5, with 10 positions matching TRBD2. V lost 5 bases, J lost 0 bases, and 3 bases stayed unmatched. This CDR3 region has 15 residues. Germline loops: CDR1 MNHEY, CDR2 SVGAGI. This chain's CDR3 is CASSSGGEYQETQYF. As DNA, the CDR3 is TGTGCCAGCAGTAGCGGGGGGGAGTACCAAGAGACCCAGTACTTC.

This clone was recorded once. V and J are TRBV6-1 and TRBJ1-5; 8 nucleotides align to TRBD1. Germline trimming cut 4 bases from V and 4 bases from J; bases unmatched to any gene: 6. Germline-derived CDR1 and CDR2 are MNHNS and SASEGT. This CDR3 region has 15 residues. CDR3 region: CASSVWTGINQPQHF. The DNA for the CDR3 is TGTGCCAGCAGTGTCTGGACAGGGATTAATCAGCCCCAGCATTTT.

CDR3 protein: CASSLDLTSGSQPQHF. The CDR3 DNA sequence: TGTGCCAGCAGCTTAGACCTGACCTCGGGGAGTCAGCCCCAGCATTTT. The chain links TRBV11-2 to TRBJ1-5; no firm D call. The germline CDR1 and CDR2 sequences are SGHAT and FQNNGV. V gave up 0 bases and J gave up 6 bases, with 15 bases separating them. The CDR3 is made up of 16 amino acids.

The chain employs TRBV27 and TRBJ1-6, with D perhaps TRBD1 (6 bases). The CDR3 spans 15 residues. V was shortened by 1 base and J by 10 bases, with 14 bases between the two germline ends. CDR1 is MNHEY, CDR2 SMNVEV, per germline (reference sequence). For the CDR3, the DNA is TGTGCCAGCAGTTTATACCCAGGGACAAACTCACCCCTCCACTTT. This gives the protein CASSLYPGTNSPLHF.

The chain links TRBV4-1 to TRBJ1-2, with D possibly being TRBD1 (6 bases). The CDR3 totals 14 residues. Germline lookup yields CDR1 MGHRA and CDR2 YSYEKL. The V gene lost 0 bases and the J gene lost 8 bases, with 13 bases spanning the gap. The CDR3 bases are TGCGCCAGCAGCCAAGATTGGACAGTGGACGGCTACACCTTC. Its translation is CASSQDWTVDGYTF.

The chain combines TRBV10-2 with TRBJ2-1, with D possibly matching TRBD1 (6 bases). Per the germline V gene, CDR1 is WSHSY and CDR2 is SAAADI. The CDR3 consists of 12 residues. V lost 6 bases to trimming and J lost 13 bases, with 16 bases between them. DNA for the CDR3: TGCGCCAGCAGATTACAGGGCATGGGCCAGTTCTTC. Translating it yields CASRLQGMGQFF.

This chain joins TRBV5-4 and TRBJ2-3; D possibly corresponds to TRBD2 (5 bases). The CDR3 covers 14 residues. CDR1 and CDR2 from the germline V gene are SGHNT and YYREEE (reference sequence). V lost 2 bases and J lost 4, with 11 bases in between. CDR3 region: CASSLERRSDTQYF. CDR3 in DNA: TGTGCCAGCAGCTTAGAGCGGAGGTCAGATACGCAGTATTTT.

The chain joins TRBV9 to TRBJ2-2; tentative D call: TRBD1 (5 bases). This CDR3 contains 15 residues. V was clipped by 4 bases and J by 2 bases, with 12 bases between them. Germline CDR1 and CDR2: SGDLS and YYNGEE. The DNA of the CDR3 is TGTGCCAGCAGCAGGGGTGCTACCAACACCGGGGAGCTGTTTTTT. Translated: CASSRGATNTGELFF. The full variable domain, its missing parts supplied by reference TRBV9 and TRBJ2-2, is DSGVTQTPKHLITATGQRVTLRCSPRSGDLSVYWYQQSLDQGLQFLIQYYNGEERAKGNILERFSAQQFPDLHSELNLSSLELGDSALYFCASSRGATNTGELFFGEGSRLTVL.

The CDR3 sequence: CASSFRGDEQFF. Written as DNA, the CDR3 is TGCGCCAGCAGTTTTAGGGGAGACGAGCAGTTCTTC. The chain is built from TRBV5-1 and TRBJ2-1; D may be TRBD1 or TRBD2 (5 bases each). Between the trimmed V and J ends, which lost 5 bases and 10 bases, there was a span of 13 bases. The CDR3 is 12 amino acids. Germline-derived CDR1 and CDR2 are SGHRS and YFSETQ.

This CDR3 is CASSPLTSNSPLHF. Here the CDR3 DNA reads TGTGCCAGCAGTCCTCTGACATCTAATTCACCCCTCCACTTT. This sequence joins TRBV28 and TRBJ1-6; D unresolved. This CDR3 is 14 amino acids long. Germline CDR1 reads MDHEN; CDR2 reads SYDVKM. Trimming took off 5 bases at V and 6 bases at J, with 11 bases between the two ends.

The gene calls are TRBV27 and TRBJ2-7; D is unresolved. The CDR3 contains 13 residues. V shed 4 bases and J shed 3 bases, with 10 bases lying between them. Germline V gene sequence: CDR1 MNHEY, CDR2 SMNVEV (reference sequence). The CDR3 DNA follows: TGTGCCAGCAGTTCCCTTCTGGGCTACGAGCAGTACGTC. It specifies CASSSLLGYEQYV.

The chain joins TRBV9 to TRBJ1-6, with 10 nucleotides matching TRBD1. CDR3 length: 15 residues. V lost 3 bases to trimming and J lost 8 bases; unmatched junction nucleotides: 5. CDR1 is SGDLS and CDR2 is YYNGEE in the germline V gene. CDR3 in amino acids: CASSAGTGDYSPLHF. The CDR3 nucleotides are TGTGCCAGCAGCGCCGGGACAGGGGATTATTCACCCCTCCACTTT.

The chain uses TRBV7-3 and TRBJ2-2; unclear D gene. The CDR3 sequence is 14 residues long. CDR1 and CDR2 from the germline V gene are SGHTA and FQGTGA. V dropped 5 bases and J dropped 4 bases, with 11 bases sitting between them. The CDR3 DNA reads TGTGCCAGCAGCCCCGGTGCTTCCACCGGGGAGCTGTTTTTT. Protein sequence: CASSPGASTGELFF.

The chain has TRBV7-8 and TRBJ2-3; TRBD1 or TRBD2 may be the D gene (5 bases each). Germline values: CDR1 SGHVS, CDR2 FQNEAQ. V was pared by 2 bases and J by 6 bases, with 18 bases between. CDR3 length: 16 amino acids. For the CDR3, the DNA is TGTGCCAGCAGCTTATCCTCGTTGGGACCCCCGGATACGCAGTATTTT. It yields the protein CASSLSSLGPPDTQYF.

By proportion, this clone is medium-sized (0.01 to 0.1%). This chain connects TRBV11-2 to TRBJ2-7, with unresolved D. Trimming stripped 2 bases from V and 6 bases from J, with 17 bases between. The CDR3 is made up of 15 amino acids. Looked up from germline, CDR1 is SGHAT and CDR2 is FQNNGV. The CDR3 loop is CASSLLSSGTGEQYF. The DNA for the CDR3 is TGTGCCAGCAGCTTATTGAGCTCGGGTACCGGCGAGCAGTACTTC.

V usage is TRBV18 and J usage is TRBJ2-7; D ambiguous. V was cut by 0 bases and J by 5 bases, with 8 bases left in between. Germline CDR1 reads KGHSH; CDR2 reads LQKENI. The CDR3 consists of 13 residues. CDR3: CASSPPAQNEQYF. The CDR3 DNA reads TGTGCCAGCTCACCACCTGCACAGAACGAGCAGTACTTC.

The chain employs TRBV4-1 and TRBJ1-4; 9 nucleotides line up with TRBD1. Per the germline V gene, CDR1 is MGHRA and CDR2 is YSYEKL. The length of the CDR3 is 16 residues. The trim removed 0 bases at V and 8 bases at J, leaving 7 bases unmatched. CDR3 in amino acids: CASSQESDRGWEKLFF. The CDR3 DNA reads TGCGCCAGCAGCCAAGAGTCGGACAGGGGATGGGAAAAACTGTTTTTT.

This clone is termed medium-sized. The J gene is TRBJ2-3, the V gene TRBV5-1, with TRBD2 identical over 11 bases. Germline V gives CDR1 SGHRS, CDR2 YFSETQ. Trimming took 4 bases from V and 4 from J; bases not matched to a gene: 8. CDR3 length equals 16 residues. The CDR3 DNA reads as TGCGCCAGCAGCCCCGCACTAGCGGGGGCGTCAGATACGCAGTATTTT. Its translation is CASSPALAGASDTQYF.

The chain is built from TRBV5-1 and TRBJ2-1; 10 bases match TRBD1. The germline CDR1 and CDR2 sequences are SGHRS and YFSETQ. This CDR3 contains 15 residues. V lost 7 bases to trimming and J lost 0 bases; unmatched junction nucleotides: 4. CDR3 sequence (DNA): TGCGCCAGCCGACAGGGGGCATACTCCTACAATGAGCAGTTCTTC. Residues: CASRQGAYSYNEQFF.

This chain connects TRBV11-1 to TRBJ2-3; TRBD1 might be the D (5 bases). CDR3 length equals 15 residues. Germline CDR1 and CDR2: SGHAT and FQDESV (reference sequence). V lost 0 bases and J lost 5, with 12 bases in between. CDR3 sequence: CASSLAAFRGDTQYF. The DNA of the CDR3 is TGTGCCAGCAGCTTAGCGGCGTTTAGGGGAGATACGCAGTATTTT.

There are a few counts of this clone. The gene calls are TRBV6-1 and TRBJ1-1; possible D gene TRBD1, 6 bases. Deletions cut 3 bases from V and 1 base from J, with 12 bases between. Germline CDR1 and CDR2: MNHNS and SASEGT. The CDR3 totals 15 residues. CDR3 residues: CASSELRTANTEAFF. CDR3 DNA: TGTGCCAGCAGTGAGCTGCGGACAGCGAACACTGAAGCTTTCTTT.

The chain is built from TRBV7-2 and TRBJ1-6; D remains ambiguous. The CDR3 consists of 16 residues. Trimming stripped 1 base from V and 9 bases from J, with 16 bases between. Germline CDR1 is SGHTA and CDR2 is FQGNSA. The CDR3: CASSLETGPVFSPLHF. CDR3 sequence (DNA): TGTGCCAGCAGCTTAGAAACCGGGCCGGTCTTTTCACCCCTCCACTTT.

V is TRBV6-1 and J is TRBJ2-3, with D unresolved. Between the trimmed V and J ends, which lost 5 bases and 6 bases, there was a span of 12 bases. The CDR3 extends over 13 amino acids. Germline V CDR1 and CDR2: MNHNS, SASEGT. In DNA form, the CDR3 reads TGTGCCAGCAGTCTCCTGATGTACGATACGCAGTATTTT. This encodes CASSLLMYDTQYF.

This clone has just one count. This chain uses TRBV7-9 with TRBJ2-2; 12 bases agree with TRBD2. CDR3 length: 15 residues. Germline V gives CDR1 SEHNR, CDR2 FQNEAQ (reference sequence). V was pared by 5 bases and J by 6 bases, with 4 bases of the junction left unmatched. DNA for the CDR3: TGTGCCAGCAGCAGACTAGCGGGGGTCCCCGGGGAGCTGTTTTTT. Its protein is CASSRLAGVPGELFF. The full variable domain, completed using reference TRBV7-9 and TRBJ2-2, is DTGVSQNPRHKITKRGQNVTFRCDPISEHNRLYWYRQTLGQGPEFLTYFQNEAQLEKSRLLSDRFSAERPKGSFSTLEIQRTEQGDSAMYLCASSRLAGVPGELFFGEGSRLTVL.

This clone was picked up a small number of times. Other DNA variants within this sample encode the same CDR3. CDR3 region: CASSPDRNQPQHF. CDR3 sequence (DNA): TGTGCCAGCTCACCAGACCGCAATCAGCCCCAGCATTTT. This chain joins TRBV18 and TRBJ1-5; D not resolved. V lost 2 bases, J lost 2 bases, and 4 bases lay in between. Germline V gene lookup returns CDR1 KGHSH and CDR2 LQKENI. The CDR3 is made up of 13 amino acids.

V usage is TRBV29-1 and J usage is TRBJ2-3; maybe TRBD2 (5 bases). The CDR3 spans 13 residues. Trimming took off 3 bases at V and 2 bases at J, with 9 bases between the two ends. Germline-derived CDR1 and CDR2 are SQVTM and ANQGSEA. Written as DNA, the CDR3 is TGCAGCGTTGAGGAGGTGGACACAGATACGCAGTATTTT. Encoded protein: CSVEEVDTDTQYF.

The chain carries TRBV6-5 and TRBJ1-2, with 7 bases lining up with TRBD1. Looked up from germline, CDR1 is MNHEY and CDR2 is SVGAGI. Losses at the gene ends were 6 bases for V and 4 bases for J; bases not matched to a gene: 8. This CDR3 region has 14 residues. The CDR3 DNA reads as TGTGCCAGCAGCCCAGGAGGGACAGTCTATGGCTACACCTTC. This encodes CASSPGGTVYGYTF.